The present T cell receptor beta chain was sequenced within a study of blood T cell repertoires in COVID-19. Germline V lookup: CDR1 KGHSH, CDR2 LQKENI. This CDR3 region has 16 residues. V gave up 3 bases and J gave up 6 bases; unmatched junction bases: 5. Repertoires were generated with immunoSEQ multiplex PCR, while TCRdb's copy carries only in-frame clones and drops some. The table has about 59,000 clones, around three quarters seen once. Sequenced material: peripheral blood. The receptor was isolated from a man aged 55 to 70 with acute or convalescent COVID-19. The chain combines TRBV18 with TRBJ2-1, with 13 bases matching TRBD2. The CDR3 bases are TGTGCCAGCTCACCGTCGGGACTAGCGGGGAGCAATGAGCAGTTCTTC. It codes for CASSPSGLAGSNEQFF.